The 24 T cell receptor beta chains in this list originate from one sample, sequenced in a study of shared clonotypes between healthy human individuals. Data came from immunoSEQ multiplex PCR; TCRdb stores just in-frame clones and leaves some out. This sample carries some 2,000,000 clones, roughly 95% of them seen once, and the ten largest clones take under 0.15%. Material for sequencing was naive CD4+ T cells sorted from blood. Subset defined: CD45RA+ positively selected. All receptors derive from a man younger than 35 in good health.

A note on this clone: At the DNA level, this CDR3 is encoded by other sequences in the same sample as well. The V call is TRBV2, the J call TRBJ1-1; 8 bases are a match to TRBD1. The CDR3 has 14 residues. Germline loops: CDR1 SNHLY, CDR2 FYNNEI. Trimming at V came to 6 bases and at J to 0 bases, leaving 3 bases not matched to a gene. In nucleotides, the CDR3 is TGTGCCAGCAGCCCGGACAGGGTGAACACTGAAGCTTTCTTT. Protein product: CASSPDRVNTEAFF.

The CDR3 loop reads CASSPRRFDGYTF. CDR3 DNA sequence: TGTGCCAGCAGCCCGCGAAGATTCGACGGCTACACCTTC. The chain uses TRBV7-9 and TRBJ1-2; D remains unclear. This CDR3 has 13 amino acids. From germline, CDR1 is SEHNR and CDR2 FQNEAQ (reference sequence). The V end was cut by 5 bases, the J end by 8 bases, with 15 bases between.

V is TRBV10-3 and J is TRBJ1-2, with 8 bases matching TRBD1. The trim removed 5 bases at V and 4 bases at J, leaving 6 bases unmatched. The CDR3 totals 14 residues. Germline V lookup: CDR1 ENHRY, CDR2 SYGVKD. CDR3 coding DNA: TGTGCCATCAGTACGGACAGGGTCTCCTATGGCTACACCTTC. This translates into CAISTDRVSYGYTF.

This chain links TRBV30 with TRBJ2-7, with D perhaps TRBD1 or TRBD2 (6 bases each). V lost 2 bases and J 6 bases, leaving 17 bases between the germline ends. The germline V gene encodes CDR1 GTSNPN and CDR2 SVGIG (reference sequence). The CDR3 consists of 14 residues. The CDR3 DNA is TGTGCCTGGAGTTTGGGGGGCGCTCCCGCCGAGCAGTACTTC. This encodes CAWSLGGAPAEQYF.

J is TRBJ1-6 and V is TRBV6-5; D uncertain. Germline CDR1 is MNHEY and CDR2 is SVGAGI. Trimming pared 2 bases from V and 7 bases from J, leaving 6 bases between. The CDR3 runs 13 residues. Here the CDR3 reads CASSYEANSPLHF. DNA for the CDR3: TGTGCCAGCAGTTACGAGGCAAATTCACCCCTCCACTTT.

About this clone: The same CDR3 is also encoded by other DNA sequences in this sample. This chain joins TRBV30 and TRBJ1-5, with TRBD1 identical over 8 bases. V was clipped by 4 bases and J by 6 bases; unmatched bases: 5. CDR1 is GTSNPN, CDR2 SVGIG, per germline (reference sequence). The CDR3 is made up of 13 amino acids. The CDR3 nucleotides are TGTGCCTGGACTGGACAGGGTGGTCAGCCCCAGCATTTT. It specifies CAWTGQGGQPQHF.

The rearrangement joins TRBV30 to TRBJ2-7, with D perhaps matching TRBD1 (6 bases). The CDR3 spans 14 residues. Trimming shortened V by 4 bases and J by 2 bases, and 15 bases separated the two germline ends. Germline loops: CDR1 GTSNPN, CDR2 SVGIG (reference sequence). The CDR3: CAWTLPGGTYEQYF. The CDR3 DNA sequence: TGTGCCTGGACTCTACCTGGGGGCACCTACGAGCAGTACTTC.

Worth noting for this clone: Other DNA sequences within the sample encode an identical CDR3. The V gene is TRBV6-1, the J gene TRBJ1-2; a possible D gene is TRBD1 (5 bases). V was cut by 6 bases and J by 1 base, with 6 bases left in between. The V gene's germline CDR1 is MNHNS and CDR2 SASEGT. This CDR3 contains 12 residues. CDR3 amino acids: CASRGGNYGYTF. CDR3 bases: TGTGCCAGCAGGGGGGGTAACTATGGCTACACCTTC.

Written as DNA, the CDR3 is TGTGCCAGCAGTCTACTCGCAGGGCCCTACAATGAGCAGTTCTTC. Translating gives CASSLLAGPYNEQFF. The gene calls are TRBV11-1 and TRBJ2-1, with D perhaps TRBD1 (5 bases). CDR1 is SGHAT and CDR2 is FQDESV in the germline V gene (reference sequence). Trimming cost V 6 bases and J 2 bases, with 14 bases left between them. This CDR3 region has 15 residues.

The V call is TRBV5-1, the J call TRBJ2-7; 9 bases are shared with TRBD2. The germline CDR1 and CDR2 sequences are SGHRS and YFSETQ. Germline trimming cut 3 bases from V and 3 bases from J; bases unmatched to any gene: 7. CDR3 length equals 15 residues. CDR3 sequence reads: CASSSDGSGSYEQYF. The CDR3 nucleotides are TGCGCCAGCAGCTCCGATGGTAGCGGGAGCTACGAGCAGTACTTC.

The rearrangement joins TRBV18 to TRBJ2-1, with D perhaps being TRBD1 or TRBD2 (5 bases each). V lost 5 bases to trimming and J lost 2 bases, with 10 bases between them. This CDR3 spans 14 amino acids. Germline lookup yields CDR1 KGHSH and CDR2 LQKENI. The CDR3 spells CASSTGTAYNEQFF. CDR3 DNA: TGTGCCAGCTCAACCGGGACGGCCTACAATGAGCAGTTCTTC.

The chain carries TRBV19 and TRBJ1-6, with D uncertain. V lost 11 bases and J lost 7, with 12 bases in between. This CDR3 comprises 12 residues. Per the germline V gene, CDR1 is LNHDA and CDR2 is SQIVND (reference sequence). The CDR3 coding sequence is TGTGCCTCAATGGCTGCCAATTCACCCCTCCACTTT. As protein: CASMAANSPLHF.

The chain employs TRBV11-3 and TRBJ2-5, with 9 bases lining up with TRBD1. CDR1 is SGHNT, CDR2 YENEEA, per germline. Germline trimming cut 4 bases from V and 2 bases from J; bases unmatched to any gene: 5. The CDR3 consists of 15 residues. The CDR3 nucleotides read TGTGCCAGCAGCTACTCCGGGACAGGGCAAGAGACCCAGTACTTC. It translates to CASSYSGTGQETQYF.

With respect to this clone: The same CDR3 arises from other DNA sequences in this sample as well. The gene calls are TRBV30 and TRBJ1-2, with D possibly being TRBD1 (6 bases). CDR1 GTSNPN and CDR2 SVGIG come from the germline V gene (reference sequence). The V end was cut by 0 bases, the J end by 3 bases, with 11 bases between. The CDR3 runs to 14 residues. CDR3 DNA: TGTGCCTGGAGTGTTCTGGGGGCGGACTATGGCTACACCTTC. Protein product: CAWSVLGADYGYTF.

This chain uses TRBV19 with TRBJ2-7; 9 bases line up with TRBD2. Trimming at V came to 6 bases and at J to 2 bases, leaving 5 bases not matched to a gene. CDR1 is LNHDA and CDR2 is SQIVND in the germline V gene (reference sequence). CDR3 length equals 14 residues. The CDR3 spells CASSQASGAYEQYF. For the CDR3, the DNA is TGTGCCAGTAGCCAAGCTAGCGGGGCCTACGAGCAGTACTTC.

The gene calls are TRBV5-1 and TRBJ2-7; TRBD1 aligns across 9 bases. CDR3 length: 14 residues. Germline V gene lookup returns CDR1 SGHRS and CDR2 YFSETQ. V shed 2 bases and J 5 bases; nucleotides not matched to a gene: 5. The CDR3 region has the DNA TGCGCCAGCAGCTTTGGACAGGGGAGAAACGAGCAGTACTTC. Protein: CASSFGQGRNEQYF.

This clone has just one count. The rearrangement joins TRBV27 to TRBJ2-7, with TRBD2 matching 8 bases. The CDR3 runs to 13 residues. Looked up from germline, CDR1 is MNHEY and CDR2 is SMNVEV (reference sequence). The junction had 2 bases not matched to a gene; V was cut back by 7 bases and J by 0 bases. The CDR3 protein is CASIGGVSYEQYF. CDR3 nucleotide sequence: TGTGCCAGCATCGGGGGGGTCTCCTACGAGCAGTACTTC.

The J gene is TRBJ2-1, the V gene TRBV28, with D possibly TRBD2 on 5 matching bases. V was trimmed by 5 bases and J by 9 bases, leaving 17 bases between them. The length of the CDR3 is 14 residues. In germline, CDR1 is MDHEN, CDR2 SYDVKM. Here the CDR3 DNA reads TGTGCCAGCAGTGCGCACGTAAGCGGCGGTGAGCAGTTCTTC. Translating it yields CASSAHVSGGEQFF. The entire variable domain, with the rest obtained from reference TRBV28 and TRBJ2-1, is as follows: DVKVTQSSRYLVKRTGEKVFLECVQDMDHENMFWYRQDPGLGLRLIYFSYDVKMKEKGDIPEGYSVSREKKERFSLILESASTNQTSMYLCASSAHVSGGEQFFGPGTRLTVL.

This chain links TRBV7-2 with TRBJ2-1; 15 bases match TRBD2. Germline CDR1 is SGHTA and CDR2 is FQGNSA. The V and J ends lost 5 bases and 10 bases, in that order; junction bases with no gene match: 6. There are 15 residues in the CDR3. The DNA for the CDR3 is TGTGCCAGCAGCCGCGGGACTAGCGGGGGGTGGGAGCAGTTCTTC. Its translation: CASSRGTSGGWEQFF.

The rearrangement joins TRBV11-2 to TRBJ1-1, with 10 positions matching TRBD1. V shed 5 bases and J 4 bases; nucleotides not matched to a gene: 10. The CDR3 is made up of 16 amino acids. Germline CDR1 is SGHAT and CDR2 is FQNNGV. The CDR3 DNA is TGTGCCAGCAGCGCCCGGACAGGGGGTTCGGGCACTGAAGCTTTCTTT. This sequence encodes CASSARTGGSGTEAFF.

This clone turned up a few times. The sample has other DNA sequences that encode this CDR3 too. The chain links TRBV5-1 to TRBJ1-1; perhaps TRBD1 as D (5 bases). The germline gives CDR1 SGHRS, CDR2 YFSETQ. This CDR3 spans 13 amino acids. V was pared by 4 bases and J by 2 bases, with 9 bases between. The CDR3 DNA sequence: TGCGCCAGCAGCCTTGACAGCAACACTGAAGCTTTCTTT. Amino acids: CASSLDSNTEAFF.

J is TRBJ2-5 and V is TRBV5-4; 8 bases match TRBD2. The CDR3 length is 17 residues. After removal of 2 bases from V and 2 bases from J, the junction contained 11 bases not matched to a gene. Germline CDR1 reads SGHNT; CDR2 reads YYREEE (reference sequence). The CDR3 loop is CASSFGGGKQMQETQYF. In nucleotides, the CDR3 is TGTGCCAGCAGCTTTGGCGGGGGGAAGCAAATGCAAGAGACCCAGTACTTC.

The chain joins TRBV5-1 to TRBJ2-2, with D perhaps assigned TRBD1 or TRBD2 (5 bases each). V dropped 4 bases and J dropped 7 bases, with 20 bases sitting between them. This CDR3 is built from 16 residues. Germline CDR1 and CDR2: SGHRS and YFSETQ. CDR3 in amino acids: CASSKTGTGNGGELFF. CDR3 DNA sequence: TGCGCCAGCAGCAAAACCGGGACCGGGAATGGCGGGGAGCTGTTTTTT. The full variable domain, completed using reference TRBV5-1 and TRBJ2-2, is KAGVTQTPRYLIKTRGQQVTLSCSPISGHRSVSWYQQTPGQGLQFLFEYFSETQRNKGNFPGRFSGRQFSNSRSEMNVSTLELGDSALYLCASSKTGTGNGGELFFGEGSRLTVL.

The chain is built from TRBV5-1 and TRBJ1-1; 8 bases match TRBD1. Germline loops: CDR1 SGHRS, CDR2 YFSETQ. The CDR3 sequence is 16 residues long. The ends lost 0 bases at V and 3 bases at J; junction bases unmatched: 7. CDR3 loop: CASSLGRTGIDTEAFF. CDR3 sequence (DNA): TGCGCCAGCAGCTTGGGGCGGACAGGGATTGACACTGAAGCTTTCTTT.